A single TCR beta chain is shown here with its context. Its specificity is not known. The sample originates from a study of cytomegalovirus exposure and HLA in healthy donors. Across the whole study: A prior study identified 110 million or so unique TCR beta sequences from roughly 170 million T cells. HLA-typed donors were the source of approximately 80 million unique TCRs, which an early data release held. The study, taken as a whole, reports: It was likely that a cluster of highly shared sequence variants was a sequencing artifact.

Healthy bone marrow donors made up the cohort. Use of 60 Vbeta and 13 Jbeta primers characterized the PCR. The assay was immunoSEQ multiplex PCR, and TCRdb's table has in-frame clones only and misses some. This sample has roughly 77,000 clones, with approximately 61% found just once. The CDR3 runs 15 residues. Germline V gene sequence: CDR1 MNHGY, CDR2 SAAAGT. V lost 8 bases, J lost 7 bases, and 10 bases stayed unmatched. The rearrangement links TRBV6-8 to TRBJ2-4; TRBD1 aligns across 11 bases. The sample was PBMCs. This TCR was recovered from a woman between 45 and 65 years old in good health and CMV-seropositive. CDR3 region: CASGLDRGLGNIQYF. The DNA of the CDR3 is TGTGCCAGCGGGTTGGACAGGGGGCTGGGGAACATTCAGTACTTC.